This note documents a single TCR beta chain sequence. Its cognate antigen is unknown. These data come from a study of post-analysis software for immune sequencing data. The study, taken as a whole, reports: TRBV5-6, TRBV5-1 and TRBV20-1 were among roughly 5 TRBV segments more frequent in patients than controls.

Prepared TCR beta cDNA libraries contained unique molecular identifiers. TCRdb re-called the PCR reads with MiXCR, one entry per CDR3 protein. The sample carries a few hundred thousand distinct CDR3 sequences, less than 40% recorded once. Germline values: CDR1 MGHDK, CDR2 SYGVNS. The CDR3 has 16 residues. The chain combines TRBV25-1 with TRBJ2-4, with TRBD2 matching over 8 bases. TRBJ2-7 explains the end of the DNA better; the J call may be wrong. Sequenced sample: blood. The sequence came from a girl aged 2 to 10 with multiple sclerosis. The CDR3 sequence: CASSDPKLAASYEQYF. The DNA of the CDR3 is TGTGCCAGCAGTGACCCCAAACTAGCGGCATCCTACGAGCAGTACTTC.